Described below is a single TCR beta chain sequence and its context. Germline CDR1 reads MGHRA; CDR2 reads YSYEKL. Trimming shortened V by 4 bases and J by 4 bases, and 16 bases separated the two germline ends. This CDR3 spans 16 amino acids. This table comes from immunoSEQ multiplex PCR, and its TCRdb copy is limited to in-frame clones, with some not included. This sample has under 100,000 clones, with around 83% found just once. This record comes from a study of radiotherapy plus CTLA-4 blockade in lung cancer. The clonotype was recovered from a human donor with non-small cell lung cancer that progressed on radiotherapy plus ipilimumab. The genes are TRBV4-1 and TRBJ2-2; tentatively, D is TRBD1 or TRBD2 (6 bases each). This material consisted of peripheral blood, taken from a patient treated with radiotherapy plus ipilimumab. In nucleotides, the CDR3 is TGCGCCAGCAGCCCAGGATGGGGGGCGGGCACCGGGGAGCTGTTTTTT. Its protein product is CASSPGWGAGTGELFF.